This TCR beta chain was sequenced in a study of control samples from healthy donors and cancer patients. Assay: immunoSEQ multiplex PCR; the TCRdb copy retains only in-frame clones and omits some. The sample yields tens of thousands of clones, about nine tenths seen once. Germline loops: CDR1 SGHTS, CDR2 YDEGEE. The CDR3 length is 17 residues. The V end lost 1 base, the J end lost 4 bases, and 15 bases lay between the germline ends. Sequencing was carried out using PBMCs. The rearrangement joins TRBV5-8 to TRBJ2-6; the D call may be TRBD1 or TRBD2 (5 bases each). The TCR originated in a man aged 55-75 years with head and neck cancer. The CDR3 DNA is TGTGCCAGCAGCTTGATCGGGGACGGAGGCGGGGCCAACGTCCTGACTTTC. Residues: CASSLIGDGGGANVLTF.